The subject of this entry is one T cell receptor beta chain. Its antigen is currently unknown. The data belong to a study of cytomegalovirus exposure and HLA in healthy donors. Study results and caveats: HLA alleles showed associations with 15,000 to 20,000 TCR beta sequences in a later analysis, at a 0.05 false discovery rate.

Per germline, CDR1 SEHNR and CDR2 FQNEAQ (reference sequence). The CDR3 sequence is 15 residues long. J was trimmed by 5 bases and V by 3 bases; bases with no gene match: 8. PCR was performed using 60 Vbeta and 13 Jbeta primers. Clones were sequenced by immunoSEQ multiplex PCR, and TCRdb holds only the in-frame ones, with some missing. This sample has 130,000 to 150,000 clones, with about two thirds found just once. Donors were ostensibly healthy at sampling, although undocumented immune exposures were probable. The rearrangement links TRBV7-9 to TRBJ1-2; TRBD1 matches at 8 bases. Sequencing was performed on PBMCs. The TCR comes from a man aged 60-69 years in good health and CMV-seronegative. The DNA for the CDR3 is TGTGCCAGCAGCTTCTCGCAGGGGGCCGGATATGGCTACACCTTC. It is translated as CASSFSQGAGYGYTF.